Following are 27 T cell receptor beta chains from one sample sequenced in a study of T cells in Graves' hyperthyroidism and ophthalmopathy. TCR beta CDR3 regions were amplified from RNA transcripts. Primed by the HTBI set, a first-round RT-PCR was run on the TCR CDR3. TCRdb processed the multiplex PCR reads anew with MiXCR; each CDR3 protein has one entry. This table has 750,000 to 900,000 distinct CDR3 sequences, 38% appearing once. The sample comprised blood. The receptors were gathered from a man aged 18 to 30 with Graves' hyperthyroidism.

This clonotype showed up many times. The chain recombines TRBV2 with TRBJ2-5; TRBD2 aligns across 9 bases. In germline, CDR1 is SNHLY, CDR2 FYNNEI. There are 15 residues in the CDR3. The trim removed 4 bases at V and 3 bases at J, leaving 6 bases unmatched. The CDR3 nucleotides are TGTGCCAGCAGTGGGCTAGCGGGGTCGAAAGAGACCCAGTACTTC. Protein sequence: CASSGLAGSKETQYF.

The chain combines TRBV20-1 with TRBJ1-1, with TRBD1 identical over 8 bases. The CDR3 extends over 14 amino acids. Germline V CDR1 and CDR2: DFQATT, SNEGSKA (reference sequence). With 6 bases clipped from V and 0 bases from J, the junction kept 6 bases outside the gene matches. In DNA, the CDR3 is TGCAGTGCGCCAGGGGGCAACATGAACACTGAAGCTTTCTTT. Its protein product is CSAPGGNMNTEAFF.

Regarding this clonotype: A read error may account for a junction end that differs from germline. The chain carries TRBV10-3 and TRBJ2-7, with D uncertain. CDR1 and CDR2 from the germline V gene are ENHRY and SYGVKD. This CDR3 has 13 amino acids. CDR3 sequence (DNA): TGTGCCAGCAGTAAAACAGAAAACTACGAGCAGTACTTC. It is translated as CASSKTENYEQYF.

A single count supports this clonotype. The gene calls are TRBV10-3 and TRBJ1-1; TRBD1 agrees at 9 bases. The junction had 5 bases not matched to a gene; V was cut back by 6 bases and J by 3 bases. The CDR3 is made up of 14 amino acids. Germline assignment: CDR1 ENHRY and CDR2 SYGVKD. The CDR3 nucleotides read TGTGCCATCAGCGGGACAGGGTCGGACACTGAAGCTTTCTTT. It translates to CAISGTGSDTEAFF.

The chain recombines TRBV29-1 with TRBJ2-1, with D possibly TRBD2 on 6 matching bases. The CDR3 is 13 amino acids. V lost 7 bases and J lost 9, with 19 bases in between. CDR1 is SQVTM and CDR2 is ANQGSEA in the germline V gene. The CDR3 nucleotides are TGCAGCGGATTAGCGGTTGGTGGTGTTGAGCAGTTCTTC. It specifies CSGLAVGGVEQFF.

V and J are TRBV20-1 and TRBJ1-6; TRBD1 agrees at 8 bases. V was pared by 0 bases and J by 9 bases, with 16 bases of the junction left unmatched. Germline V gives CDR1 DFQATT, CDR2 SNEGSKA (reference sequence). This CDR3 spans 18 amino acids. The DNA for the CDR3 is TGCAGTGCTAGAGATCTAGACAGGGGCCGAACATATGGTTCACCCCTCCACTTT. Translation: CSARDLDRGRTYGSPLHF.

This clonotype was detected many times. The chain is built from TRBV7-8 and TRBJ1-5; 7 bases are shared with TRBD1. Germline-derived CDR1 and CDR2 are SGHVS and FQNEAQ. This CDR3 has 14 amino acids. Trimming cost V 7 bases and J 5 bases; bases outside gene matches: 8. The CDR3 DNA reads as TGTGCCAGCACTCCAGGGGGTTTCGATCAGCCCCAGCATTTT. Its translation: CASTPGGFDQPQHF.

This clonotype was counted ten times or more. The rearrangement links TRBV5-5 to TRBJ1-6, with 10 bases matching TRBD1. The CDR3 is 14 residues long. Trimming at V came to 4 bases and at J to 10 bases, leaving 5 bases not matched to a gene. Looked up from germline, CDR1 is SGHKS and CDR2 is YYEKEE (reference sequence). CDR3 sequence (DNA): TGTGCCAGCAGCGGGGGACAGGGGAAGTCACCCCTCCACTTT. Its protein is CASSGGQGKSPLHF.

Note on this clonotype: It may be a read error: a sequence one base away is much more abundant. The chain recombines TRBV20-1 with TRBJ1-5; D is unresolved. The CDR3 loop spans 16 amino acids. Trimming took 5 bases from V and 2 from J, leaving 19 bases between them. Germline-derived CDR1 and CDR2 are DFQATT and SNEGSKA (reference sequence). The CDR3 coding sequence is TGCAGTGCTTGGCCCCCGGGCTTACGGGGCAATCAGCCCCAGCATTTT. It specifies CSAWPPGLRGNQPQHF.

This clonotype was picked up many times. The chain links TRBV29-1 to TRBJ1-2; D not resolved. This CDR3 is 11 amino acids long. CDR1 is SQVTM, CDR2 ANQGSEA, per germline. Trimming stripped 7 bases from V and 6 bases from J, with 12 bases between. The DNA of the CDR3 is TGCAGCGCCCCCGGAGGCGATGGCTACACCTTC. Its protein product is CSAPGGDGYTF.

Details on this clonotype: The conserved final phenylalanine or tryptophan is absent from the CDR3, which likely points to a read error. No DNA is shown, since the ends of the CDR3 on it are uncertain; the CDR3 is the one TCRdb lists. J is TRBJ1-2 and V is TRBV10-3; the D call TRBD1 from the table was never checked on the DNA. Germline assignment: CDR1 ENHRY and CDR2 SYGVKD. Inclusive of both ends, the CDR3 amounts to 10 amino acids. The CDR3 sequence: CAISESWTGE.

The chain links TRBV15 to TRBJ1-4, with unresolved D. Germline CDR1 and CDR2: LNHNV and YYDKDF (reference sequence). V lost 5 bases to trimming and J lost 8 bases, with 12 bases between them. The CDR3 is 13 residues long. CDR3 amino acids: CATSPRTSEKLFF. The CDR3 DNA is TGTGCCACCAGCCCCCGGACTAGCGAAAAACTGTTTTTT.

This clonotype was observed many times. The chain employs TRBV2 and TRBJ1-6, with 7 bases aligning to TRBD1. Per germline, CDR1 SNHLY and CDR2 FYNNEI. The CDR3 is made up of 17 amino acids. Unmatched junction bases numbered 10, after V lost 6 bases and J lost 2 bases. In DNA, the CDR3 is TGTGCCAGCAGCGAACAGGGGCTGATGACCTATAATTCACCCCTCCACTTT. Its protein is CASSEQGLMTYNSPLHF.

The chain uses TRBV7-9 and TRBJ1-5; D unclear. The CDR3 extends over 16 amino acids. Germline CDR1 and CDR2: SEHNR and FQNEAQ (reference sequence). The V and J ends lost 5 bases and 0 bases respectively, with 14 bases between them. The CDR3 spells CASSHRSSYSNQPQHF. CDR3 sequence (DNA): TGTGCCAGCAGCCACCGGTCCAGTTATAGCAATCAGCCCCAGCATTTT.

V gene TRBV5-8 combines with J gene TRBJ2-5; perhaps TRBD2 as D (6 bases). Germline loops: CDR1 SGHTS, CDR2 YDEGEE. Trimming removed 4 bases at V and 4 bases at J, with 17 bases between. The CDR3 length is 15 residues. CDR3 protein: CASSPGTGVGETQYF. DNA for the CDR3: TGTGCCAGCAGCCCTGGGACGGGGGTGGGAGAGACCCAGTACTTC.

This clonotype was recorded many times. The gene calls are TRBV20-1 and TRBJ2-7, with a possible D match to TRBD1 (6 bases). The CDR3 has 13 residues. Germline-derived CDR1 and CDR2 are DFQATT and SNEGSKA (reference sequence). CDR3 in DNA: TGCAGCGCGCCTCGGGACAATAGCTACGAGCAGTACTTC. Amino acid sequence: CSAPRDNSYEQYF.

A remark on this clonotype: It may be a read error: a sequence one base away is much more abundant. The chain joins TRBV7-9 to TRBJ2-5; possible D gene TRBD2, 6 bases. CDR1 SEHNR and CDR2 FQNEAQ come from the germline V gene (reference sequence). This CDR3 has 14 residues. This chain's CDR3 is CPSSPELARETQYF. The CDR3 nucleotides read TGTCCCAGCAGCCCTGAACTAGCAAGGGAGACCCAGTACTTC. Drawing the rest from reference TRBV7-9 and TRBJ2-5, the complete variable domain is DTGVSQNPRHKITKRGQNVTFRCDPISEHNRLYWYRQTLGQGPEFLTYFQNEAQLEKSRLLSDRFSAERPKGSFSTLEIQRTEQGDSAMYLCPSSPELARETQYFGPGTRLLVL.

The gene calls are TRBV25-1 and TRBJ1-2, with a tentative D call TRBD1 (5 bases). V lost 5 bases, J lost 4 bases, and 11 bases lay in between. The length of the CDR3 is 13 residues. The germline V gene has CDR1 MGHDK and CDR2 SYGVNS. DNA for the CDR3: TGTGCCAGCAGTAATACAGGAACCTATGGCTACACCTTC. Amino acid sequence: CASSNTGTYGYTF.

This clonotype was detected many times. The chain joins TRBV12-3 or TRBV12-4 to TRBJ1-1; unclear D gene. The length of the CDR3 is 15 residues. Trimming cost V 3 bases and J 0 bases, with 11 bases left between them. This CDR3 reads CASSFSSPMNTEAFF. The CDR3 DNA reads as TGTGCCAGCAGTTTCAGCTCCCCCATGAACACTGAAGCTTTCTTT.

The chain joins TRBV19 to TRBJ2-7; TRBD1 matches 8 bases. Germline CDR1 and CDR2: LNHDA and SQIVND (reference sequence). V shed 9 bases, J shed 4 bases, and the junction held 14 bases outside the gene matches. The length of the CDR3 is 15 residues. The CDR3 sequence is CASSLGGDRGYEQYF. As DNA, the CDR3 is TGTGCCAGCAGTTTGGGTGGAGACAGGGGATACGAGCAGTACTTC.

V gene TRBV2 combines with J gene TRBJ2-7; D is tentatively TRBD1 or TRBD2 (5 bases each). The V end lost 7 bases, the J end lost 6 bases, and 16 bases lay between the germline ends. The CDR3 sequence is 13 residues long. Per the germline V gene, CDR1 is SNHLY and CDR2 is FYNNEI. The CDR3, as DNA: TGTGCCAGCACGACAGAACGGGGCGGCGAGCAGTACTTC. Its translation is CASTTERGGEQYF.

Only a few counts were recorded for this clonotype. The chain has TRBV7-8 and TRBJ2-2; possibly TRBD1 or TRBD2 for D (5 bases each). Trimming stripped 1 base from V and 4 bases from J, with 16 bases between. Germline V gene sequence: CDR1 SGHVS, CDR2 FQNEAQ. CDR3 size: 17 residues. As DNA, the CDR3 is TGTGCCAGCAGCTTAGAAGAGGGGAACCTGCGCACCGGGGAGCTGTTTTTT. Translated, it gives CASSLEEGNLRTGELFF.

CDR3 nucleotides: TGTGCCAGCAGTTTGGGAACAGGGCGGAACTATGGCTACACCTTC. Amino acid sequence: CASSLGTGRNYGYTF. The chain uses TRBV12-3 or TRBV12-4 and TRBJ1-2, with D maybe TRBD1 (6 bases). Deletions cut 3 bases from V and 2 bases from J, with 13 bases between. The CDR3 sequence is 15 residues long.

This clonotype was seen repeatedly, ten times or more. The CDR3 bases are TGCAGTGCTAGAGACTTAGCGGGTGCCTTGTACGAGCAGTACTTC. Translated, it gives CSARDLAGALYEQYF. The gene calls are TRBV20-1 and TRBJ2-7, with 7 nucleotides matching TRBD2. This CDR3 region has 15 residues. Germline V gene lookup returns CDR1 DFQATT and CDR2 SNEGSKA (reference sequence). V dropped 0 bases and J dropped 4; count of bases not matched to a gene: 9.

CDR3 DNA sequence: TGTGCCAGCAGTTACGGGGCAGGGTATGGTGGCTACACCTTC. Protein: CASSYGAGYGGYTF. This chain uses TRBV6-5 with TRBJ1-2; a possible D gene is TRBD1 (5 bases). This CDR3 is built from 14 residues. From germline, CDR1 is MNHEY and CDR2 SVGAGI. V was shortened by 2 bases and J by 7 bases, with 14 bases between the two germline ends.

The genes are TRBV7-9 and TRBJ2-7; D possibly corresponds to TRBD2 (5 bases). V was shortened by 3 bases and J by 5 bases, with 14 bases between the two germline ends. The germline V gene encodes CDR1 SEHNR and CDR2 FQNEAQ (reference sequence). CDR3 length: 14 residues. The CDR3 DNA reads as TGTGCCAGCAGCTTGGAGGCGTTTGGCCACGAGCAGTACTTC. It yields the protein CASSLEAFGHEQYF.

Of note for this clonotype: A single base separates this from a much larger clone, so it may be a read error. The chain employs TRBV12-3 or TRBV12-4 and TRBJ1-2; the D gene is possibly TRBD1 (6 bases). The CDR3 length is 12 residues. The CDR3 nucleotides are TGTGCCAGCAGTTGGGGGGCCTATAGCTACACCTTC. Translated: CASSWGAYSYTF.